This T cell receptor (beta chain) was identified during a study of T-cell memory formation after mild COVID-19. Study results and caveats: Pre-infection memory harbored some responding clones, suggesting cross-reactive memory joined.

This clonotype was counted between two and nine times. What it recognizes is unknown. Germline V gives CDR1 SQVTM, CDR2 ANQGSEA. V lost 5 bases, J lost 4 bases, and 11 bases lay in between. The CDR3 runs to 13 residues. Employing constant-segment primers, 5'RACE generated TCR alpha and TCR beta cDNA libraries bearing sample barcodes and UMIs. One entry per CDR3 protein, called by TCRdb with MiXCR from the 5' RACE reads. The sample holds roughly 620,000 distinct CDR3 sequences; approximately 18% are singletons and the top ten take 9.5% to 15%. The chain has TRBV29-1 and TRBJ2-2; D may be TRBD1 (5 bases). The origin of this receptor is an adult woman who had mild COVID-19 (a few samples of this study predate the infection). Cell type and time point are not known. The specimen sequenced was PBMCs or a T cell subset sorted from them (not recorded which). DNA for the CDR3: TGCAGCGTTTCCCCAGGGTCCACCGGGGAGCTGTTTTTT. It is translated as CSVSPGSTGELFF.